This T cell receptor (beta chain) derives from a study of Ad26.COV2.S vaccination and SARS-CoV-2 variants. Study-wide background: Vaccine-arm donor from the placebo-controlled COV1001 Ad26.COV2.S trial.

Treatment of the sample: over 15 received Ad26.COV2.S at low or high dose, single or two shots; 5 received placebo; per-sample allocation not given. Collection of samples fell on day 63 after the first vaccine or placebo injection. Recruitment in Boston yielded a donor of adult age, 18-55 years. The method was immunoSEQ multiplex PCR; TCRdb's version includes in-frame clones alone and lacks a portion of them. This table holds 500,000 or so clones, 89% found once. The receptor was isolated from a person between 18 and 59 years old who received the Ad26.COV2.S COVID-19 vaccine or a placebo. Specimen: peripheral blood, collected in a trial of Ad26.COV2.S vaccine versus placebo.

CDR3 coding DNA: TGTGCCAGCAGTTATTCCCCGAGTCTACCCTACAATGAGCAGTTCTTC. This codes for CASSYSPSLPYNEQFF. This sequence joins TRBV6-2 or TRBV6-3 and TRBJ2-1; D unclear. The CDR3 spans 16 residues. The V gene lost 3 bases and the J gene lost 2 bases, with 14 bases spanning the gap. The germline V gene has CDR1 MNHEY and CDR2 SVGEGT.